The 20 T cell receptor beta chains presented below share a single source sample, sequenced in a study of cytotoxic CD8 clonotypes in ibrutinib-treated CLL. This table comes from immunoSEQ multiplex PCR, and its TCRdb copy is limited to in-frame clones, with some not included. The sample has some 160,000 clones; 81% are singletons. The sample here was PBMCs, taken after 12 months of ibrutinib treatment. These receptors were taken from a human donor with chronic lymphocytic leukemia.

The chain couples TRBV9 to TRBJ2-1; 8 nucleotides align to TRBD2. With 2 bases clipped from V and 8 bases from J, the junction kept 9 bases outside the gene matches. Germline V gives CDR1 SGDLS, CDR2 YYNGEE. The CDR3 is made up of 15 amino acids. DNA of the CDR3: TGTGCCAGCAGCGTCCCGGGACTAGGGGTCGATGAGCAGTTCTTC. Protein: CASSVPGLGVDEQFF.

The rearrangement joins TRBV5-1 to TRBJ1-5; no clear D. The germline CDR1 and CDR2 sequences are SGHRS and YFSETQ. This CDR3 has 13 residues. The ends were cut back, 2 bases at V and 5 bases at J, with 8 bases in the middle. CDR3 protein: CASSFDLDQPQHF. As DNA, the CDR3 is TGCGCCAGCAGCTTTGACTTGGATCAGCCCCAGCATTTT.

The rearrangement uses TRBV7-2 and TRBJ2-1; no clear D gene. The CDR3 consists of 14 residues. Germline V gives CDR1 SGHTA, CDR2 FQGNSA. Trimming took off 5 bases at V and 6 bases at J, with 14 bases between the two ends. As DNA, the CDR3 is TGTGCCAGCAGCCCCCTACAAACGGGCAATGAGCAGTTCTTC. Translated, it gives CASSPLQTGNEQFF.

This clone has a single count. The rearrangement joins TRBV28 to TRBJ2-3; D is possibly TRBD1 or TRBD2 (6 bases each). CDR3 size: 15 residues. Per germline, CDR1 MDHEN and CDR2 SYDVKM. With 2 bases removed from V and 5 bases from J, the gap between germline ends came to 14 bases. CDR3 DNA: TGTGCCAGCAGTTTAGTGGGGGGCGCAGGAGATACGCAGTATTTT. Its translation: CASSLVGGAGDTQYF.

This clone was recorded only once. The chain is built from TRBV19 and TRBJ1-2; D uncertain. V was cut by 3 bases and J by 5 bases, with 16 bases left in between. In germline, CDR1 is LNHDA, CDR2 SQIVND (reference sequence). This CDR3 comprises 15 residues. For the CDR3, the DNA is TGTGCCAGTAGTATCCAAGCGGCGGCAAATTATGGCTACACCTTC. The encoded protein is CASSIQAAANYGYTF.

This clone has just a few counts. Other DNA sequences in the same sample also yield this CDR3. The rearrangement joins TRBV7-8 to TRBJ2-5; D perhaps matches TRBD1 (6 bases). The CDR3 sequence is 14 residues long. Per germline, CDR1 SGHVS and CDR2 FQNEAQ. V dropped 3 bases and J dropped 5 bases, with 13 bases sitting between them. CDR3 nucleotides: TGTGCCAGCAGCTTGAACAGGGTAGGGGAGACCCAGTACTTC. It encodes CASSLNRVGETQYF.

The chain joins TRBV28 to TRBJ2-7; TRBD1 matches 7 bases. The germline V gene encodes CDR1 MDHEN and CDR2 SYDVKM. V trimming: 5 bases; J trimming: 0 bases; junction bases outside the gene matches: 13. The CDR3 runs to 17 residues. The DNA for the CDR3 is TGTGCCAGCAGTGACTTTAGAGGACAGGAGAGCTCCTACGAGCAGTACTTC. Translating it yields CASSDFRGQESSYEQYF.

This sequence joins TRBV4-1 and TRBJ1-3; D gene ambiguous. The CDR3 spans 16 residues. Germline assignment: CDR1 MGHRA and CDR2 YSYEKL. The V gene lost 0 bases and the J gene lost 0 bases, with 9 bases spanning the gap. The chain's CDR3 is CASSQEGISSGNTIYF. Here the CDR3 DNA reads TGCGCCAGCAGCCAAGAGGGCATCAGCTCTGGAAACACCATATATTTT.

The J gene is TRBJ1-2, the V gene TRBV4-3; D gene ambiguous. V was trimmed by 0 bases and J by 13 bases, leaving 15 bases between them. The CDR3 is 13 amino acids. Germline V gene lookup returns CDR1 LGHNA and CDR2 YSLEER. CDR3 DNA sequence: TGCGCCAGCAGCCAAGATCCTGTGCAATCCCCCACCTTC. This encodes CASSQDPVQSPTF.

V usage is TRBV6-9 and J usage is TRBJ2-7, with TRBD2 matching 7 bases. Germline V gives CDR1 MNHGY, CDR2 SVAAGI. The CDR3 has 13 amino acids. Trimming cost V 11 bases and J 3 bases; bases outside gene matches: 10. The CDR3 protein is CAASRGVGYEQYF. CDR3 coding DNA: TGTGCCGCCTCACGGGGGGTAGGCTACGAGCAGTACTTC.

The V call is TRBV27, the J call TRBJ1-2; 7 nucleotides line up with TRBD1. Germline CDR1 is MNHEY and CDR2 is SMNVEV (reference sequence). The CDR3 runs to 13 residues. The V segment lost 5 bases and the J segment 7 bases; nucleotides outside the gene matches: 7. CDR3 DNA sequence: TGTGCCAGCAGTACGACAGGGTTAGGTGGCTACACCTTC. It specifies CASSTTGLGGYTF.

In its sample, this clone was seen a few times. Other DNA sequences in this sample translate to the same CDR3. CDR3 loop: CASSPPGQGYEQYF. The CDR3 nucleotides are TGCGCCAGCAGCCCACCGGGACAGGGGTACGAGCAGTACTTC. The genes are TRBV5-1 and TRBJ2-7; 10 bases map to TRBD1. Germline-derived CDR1 and CDR2 are SGHRS and YFSETQ. CDR3 length: 14 residues. The trim removed 4 bases at V and 4 bases at J, leaving 5 bases unmatched.

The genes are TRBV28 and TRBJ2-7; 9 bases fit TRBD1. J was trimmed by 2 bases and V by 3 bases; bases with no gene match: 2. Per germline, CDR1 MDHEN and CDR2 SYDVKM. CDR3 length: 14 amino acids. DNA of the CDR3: TGTGCCAGCAGTTTTTACAGGGGGCCCTACGAGCAGTACTTC. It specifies CASSFYRGPYEQYF.

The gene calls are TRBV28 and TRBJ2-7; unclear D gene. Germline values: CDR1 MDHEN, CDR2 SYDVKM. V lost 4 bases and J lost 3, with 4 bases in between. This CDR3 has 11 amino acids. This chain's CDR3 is CASSYNYEQYF. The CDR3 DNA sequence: TGTGCCAGCAGTTACAACTACGAGCAGTACTTC. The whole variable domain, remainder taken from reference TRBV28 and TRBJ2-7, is DVKVTQSSRYLVKRTGEKVFLECVQDMDHENMFWYRQDPGLGLRLIYFSYDVKMKEKGDIPEGYSVSREKKERFSLILESASTNQTSMYLCASSYNYEQYFGPGTRLTVT.

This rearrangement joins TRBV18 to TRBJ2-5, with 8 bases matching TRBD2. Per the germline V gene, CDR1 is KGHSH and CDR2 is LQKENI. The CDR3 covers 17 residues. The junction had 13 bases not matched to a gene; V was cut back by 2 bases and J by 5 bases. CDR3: CASSPVRTSQGVETQYF. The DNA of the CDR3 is TGTGCCAGCTCACCAGTAAGGACTAGCCAGGGCGTGGAGACCCAGTACTTC.

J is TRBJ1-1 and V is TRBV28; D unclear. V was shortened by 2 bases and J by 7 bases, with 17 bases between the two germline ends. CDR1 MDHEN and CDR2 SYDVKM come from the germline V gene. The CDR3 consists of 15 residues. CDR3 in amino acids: CASSLGQPPRSEAFF. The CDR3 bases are TGTGCCAGCAGTTTAGGGCAGCCCCCCCGGAGTGAAGCTTTCTTT.

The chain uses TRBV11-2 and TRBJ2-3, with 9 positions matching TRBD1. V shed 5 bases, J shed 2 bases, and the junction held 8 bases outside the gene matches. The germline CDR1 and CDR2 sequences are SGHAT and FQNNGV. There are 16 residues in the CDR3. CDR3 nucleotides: TGTGCCAGCAGCCTAGGGACAGGGACGGACACAGATACGCAGTATTTT. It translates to CASSLGTGTDTDTQYF. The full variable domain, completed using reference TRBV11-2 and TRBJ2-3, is EAGVAQSPRYKIIEKRQSVAFWCNPISGHATLYWYQQILGQGPKLLIQFQNNGVVDDSQLPKDRFSAERLKGVDSTLKIQPAKLEDSAVYLCASSLGTGTDTDTQYFGPGTRLTVL.

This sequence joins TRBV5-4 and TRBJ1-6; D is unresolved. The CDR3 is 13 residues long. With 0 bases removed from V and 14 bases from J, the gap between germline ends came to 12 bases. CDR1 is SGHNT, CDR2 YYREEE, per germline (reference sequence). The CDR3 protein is CASSLDPDRALHF. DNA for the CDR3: TGTGCCAGCAGCTTGGACCCCGATAGGGCCCTCCACTTT.

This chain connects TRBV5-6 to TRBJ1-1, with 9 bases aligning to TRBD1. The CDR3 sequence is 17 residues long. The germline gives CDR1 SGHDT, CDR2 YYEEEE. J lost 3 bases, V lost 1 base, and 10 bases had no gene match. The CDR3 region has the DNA TGTGCCAGCAGCTTGAACATGGGGACAGGGAGTTACACTGAAGCTTTCTTT. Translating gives CASSLNMGTGSYTEAFF.

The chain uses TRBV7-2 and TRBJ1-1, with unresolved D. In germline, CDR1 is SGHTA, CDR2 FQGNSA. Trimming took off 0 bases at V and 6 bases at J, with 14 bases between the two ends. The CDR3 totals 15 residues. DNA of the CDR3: TGTGCCAGCAGCTTAGCCTCCATACTTCCCGCTGAAGCTTTCTTT. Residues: CASSLASILPAEAFF.